These T cell receptor beta chains were read from a single sample in a study of blood T cell repertoires in COVID-19. Libraries were prepared by immunoSEQ multiplex PCR; TCRdb keeps only in-frame clonotypes and omits some of them. The sample lists about 270,000 clones; more than 75% were seen once. Sample: peripheral blood. These receptor sequences come from a man in his forties or fifties with active or convalescent COVID-19. CDR3s leave out the opening cysteine and the closing phenylalanine or tryptophan.

V: TRBV19
J: TRBJ1-1
CDR3: ASSIVVTGLNTEAF

V: TRBV12-5
J: TRBJ2-1
CDR3: ASGLPQGNNEQF

V: TRBV3-1/TRBV3-2
J: TRBJ1-1
CDR3: ASSPRGDRERAF

V: TRBV6-5
J: TRBJ1-4
CDR3: ASSPGGGKLF

V: TRBV3-1/TRBV3-2
J: TRBJ1-1
CDR3: ASSQAPGATEAF

V: TRBV6-7
J: TRBJ1-5
CDR3: ASRHVAKGQSSNQPQH

V: TRBV5-3
J: TRBJ2-1
CDR3: ARSYDRTSGPPNNEQF

V: TRBV2
J: TRBJ2-2
CDR3: ASSVLASNTGELF

V: TRBV28
J: TRBJ1-1
CDR3: ASSPLSRRNTEAF

V: TRBV10-3
J: TRBJ1-2
CDR3: AIAQTGAGYT

V: TRBV29-1
J: TRBJ1-2
CDR3: SVTTGGANYGYT

V: TRBV19
J: TRBJ1-1
CDR3: ASTPYSMNTEAF

V: TRBV13
J: TRBJ2-1
CDR3: ASSFRLGSYNEQF

V: TRBV7-9
J: TRBJ2-3
CDR3: ASSPQGSPTDTQY

V: TRBV7-3
J: TRBJ1-6
CDR3: ASSLKRAPNSPLH

V: TRBV19
J: TRBJ1-1
CDR3: ASSLQTGTGAVMNTEAF

V: TRBV7-8
J: TRBJ1-5
CDR3: ASSRQGARDYSNQPQH

V: TRBV5-1
J: TRBJ2-7
CDR3: ASSLGGGFGYEQY

V: TRBV5-1
J: TRBJ2-6
CDR3: ASSLGSGVGSGANVLT

V: TRBV11-1
J: TRBJ2-7
CDR3: ASSRTGVKEQY

V: TRBV5-4
J: TRBJ2-5
CDR3: ASRTGLAGETQY

V: TRBV6-5
J: TRBJ1-2
CDR3: ASSRDRVHGYT

V: TRBV3-1/TRBV3-2
J: TRBJ2-7
CDR3: ASSQDSAATYEQY

V: TRBV6-2/TRBV6-3
J: TRBJ2-1
CDR3: ASSRTSGDYNEQF